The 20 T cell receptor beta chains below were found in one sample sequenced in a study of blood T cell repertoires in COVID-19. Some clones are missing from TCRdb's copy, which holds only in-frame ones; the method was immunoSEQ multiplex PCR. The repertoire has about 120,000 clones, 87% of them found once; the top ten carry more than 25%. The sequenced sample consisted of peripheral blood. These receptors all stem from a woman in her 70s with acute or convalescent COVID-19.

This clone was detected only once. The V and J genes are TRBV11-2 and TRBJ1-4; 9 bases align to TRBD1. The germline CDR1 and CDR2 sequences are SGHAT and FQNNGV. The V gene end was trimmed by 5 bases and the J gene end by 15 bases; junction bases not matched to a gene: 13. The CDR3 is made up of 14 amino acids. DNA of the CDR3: TGTGCCAGCAGCCCCCTCCGGGACAGGGCTCAAGTGTTTTTT. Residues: CASSPLRDRAQVFF.

The CDR3 here is CASSLLAGTGGTSPLHF. As DNA, the CDR3 is TGTGCCAGCAGCTTGTTAGCCGGGACAGGGGGTACTTCACCCCTCCACTTT. The rearrangement uses TRBV5-6 and TRBJ1-6, with 11 bases matching TRBD1. The CDR3 length is 17 residues. Unmatched junction bases numbered 9, after V lost 1 base and J lost 9 bases. Germline V lookup: CDR1 SGHDT, CDR2 YYEEEE.

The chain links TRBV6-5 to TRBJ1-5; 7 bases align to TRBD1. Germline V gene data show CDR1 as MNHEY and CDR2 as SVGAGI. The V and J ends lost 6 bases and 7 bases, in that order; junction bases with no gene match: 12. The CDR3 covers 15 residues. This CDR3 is CASSQPTGLGQPQHF. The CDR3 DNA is TGTGCCAGCAGCCAGCCGACAGGGCTGGGACAGCCCCAGCATTTT.

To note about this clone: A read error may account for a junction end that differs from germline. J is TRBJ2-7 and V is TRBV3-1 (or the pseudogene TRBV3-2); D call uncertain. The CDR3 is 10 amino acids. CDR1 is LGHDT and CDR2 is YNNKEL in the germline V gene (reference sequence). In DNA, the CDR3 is TGTGCCAGGCCTAAGTTTCGCCTCAGGTTC. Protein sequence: CARPKFRLRF.

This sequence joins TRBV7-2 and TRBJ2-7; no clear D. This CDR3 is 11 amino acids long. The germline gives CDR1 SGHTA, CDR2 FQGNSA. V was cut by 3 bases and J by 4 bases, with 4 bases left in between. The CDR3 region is CASSFRYEQYF. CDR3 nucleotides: TGTGCCAGCAGCTTCCGTTACGAGCAGTACTTC.

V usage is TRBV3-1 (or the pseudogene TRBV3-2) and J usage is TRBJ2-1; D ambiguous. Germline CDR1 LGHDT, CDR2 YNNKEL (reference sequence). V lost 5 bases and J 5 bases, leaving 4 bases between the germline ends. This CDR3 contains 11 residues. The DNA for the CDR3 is TGTGCCAGCAGCTATAACAATGAGCAGTTCTTC. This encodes CASSYNNEQFF.

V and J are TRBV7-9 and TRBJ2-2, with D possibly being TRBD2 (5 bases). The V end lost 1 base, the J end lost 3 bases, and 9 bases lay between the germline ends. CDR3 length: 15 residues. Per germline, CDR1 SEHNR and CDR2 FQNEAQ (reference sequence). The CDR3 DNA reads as TGTGCCAGCAGCTTAGACGGGGTAGACACCGGGGAGCTGTTTTTT. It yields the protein CASSLDGVDTGELFF.

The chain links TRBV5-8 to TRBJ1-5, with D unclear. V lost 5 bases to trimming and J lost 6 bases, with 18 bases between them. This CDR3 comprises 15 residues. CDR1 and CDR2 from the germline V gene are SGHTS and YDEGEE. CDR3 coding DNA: TGTGCCAGCAGTCCGGGGAGGCGGGCAGGTCAGCCCCAGCATTTT. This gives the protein CASSPGRRAGQPQHF.

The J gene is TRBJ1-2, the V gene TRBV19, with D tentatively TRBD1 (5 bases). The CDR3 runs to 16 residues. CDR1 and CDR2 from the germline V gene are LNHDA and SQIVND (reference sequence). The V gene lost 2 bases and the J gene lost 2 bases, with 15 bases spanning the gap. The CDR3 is CASSISPGGRNYGYTF. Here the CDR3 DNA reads TGTGCCAGTAGTATAAGTCCGGGGGGAAGGAACTATGGCTACACCTTC.

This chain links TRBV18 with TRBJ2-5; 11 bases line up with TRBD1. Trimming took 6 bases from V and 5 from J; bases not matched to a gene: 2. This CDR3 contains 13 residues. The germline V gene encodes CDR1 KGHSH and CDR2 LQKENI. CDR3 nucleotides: TGTGCCAGCTCCGGACAGGGGGCGGAGACCCAGTACTTC. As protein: CASSGQGAETQYF.

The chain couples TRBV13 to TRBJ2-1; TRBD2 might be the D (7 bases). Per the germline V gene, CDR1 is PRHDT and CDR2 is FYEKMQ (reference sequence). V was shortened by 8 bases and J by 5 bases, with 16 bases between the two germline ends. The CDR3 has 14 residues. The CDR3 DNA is TGTGCCAGCCGGGGGGCCGGGGCTGACAATGAGCAGTTCTTC. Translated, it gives CASRGAGADNEQFF. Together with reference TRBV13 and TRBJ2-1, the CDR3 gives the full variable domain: AAGVIQSPRHLIKEKRETATLKCYPIPRHDTVYWYQQGPGQDPQFLISFYEKMQSDKGSIPDRFSAQQFSDYHSELNMSSLELGDSALYFCASRGAGADNEQFFGPGTRLTVL.

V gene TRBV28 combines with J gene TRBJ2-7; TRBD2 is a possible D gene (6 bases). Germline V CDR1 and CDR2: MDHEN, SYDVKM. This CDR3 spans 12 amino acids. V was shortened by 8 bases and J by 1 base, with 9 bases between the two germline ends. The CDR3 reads CASRETSYEQYF. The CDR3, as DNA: TGTGCCAGCCGGGAGACATCCTACGAGCAGTACTTC.

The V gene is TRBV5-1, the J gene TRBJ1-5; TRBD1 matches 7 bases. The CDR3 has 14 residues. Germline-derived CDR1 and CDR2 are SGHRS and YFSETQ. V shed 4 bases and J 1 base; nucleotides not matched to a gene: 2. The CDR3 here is CASSTGVSNQPQHF. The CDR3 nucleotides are TGCGCCAGCAGCACAGGGGTAAGCAATCAGCCCCAGCATTTT.

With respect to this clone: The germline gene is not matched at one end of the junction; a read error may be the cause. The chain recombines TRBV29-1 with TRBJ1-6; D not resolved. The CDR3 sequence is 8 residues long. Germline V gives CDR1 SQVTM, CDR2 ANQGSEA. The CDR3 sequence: CSVVSPDF. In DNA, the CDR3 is TGCAGCGTTGTGTCGCCGGACTTT.

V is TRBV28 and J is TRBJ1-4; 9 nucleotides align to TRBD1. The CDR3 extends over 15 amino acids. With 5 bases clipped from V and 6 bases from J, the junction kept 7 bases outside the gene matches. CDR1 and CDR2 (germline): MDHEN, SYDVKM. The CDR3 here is CASSPYGQGYEKLFF. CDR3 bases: TGTGCCAGCAGTCCCTACGGACAGGGGTATGAAAAACTGTTTTTT.

DNA of the CDR3: TGCGCCAGCAGCTTATGGGGGGACCATCAGCCCCAGCATTTT. It codes for CASSLWGDHQPQHF. This rearrangement joins TRBV5-1 to TRBJ1-5, with D possibly matching TRBD1 (5 bases). CDR3 length: 14 amino acids. Trimming left V 2 bases short and J 5 bases short, with 11 bases between. Germline CDR1 and CDR2: SGHRS and YFSETQ.

CDR3 region: CASKPTRERNTIYF. CDR3 sequence (DNA): TGTGCCAGTAAACCCACCAGGGAAAGGAACACCATATATTTT. The V gene is TRBV19, the J gene TRBJ1-3; tentatively, D is TRBD1 (5 bases). The germline V gene encodes CDR1 LNHDA and CDR2 SQIVND (reference sequence). This CDR3 contains 14 residues. Trimming took 7 bases from V and 7 from J, leaving 17 bases between them. Together with reference TRBV19 and TRBJ1-3, the CDR3 gives the full variable domain: DGGITQSPKYLFRKEGQNVTLSCEQNLNHDAMYWYRQDPGQGLRLIYYSQIVNDFQKGDIAEGYSVSREKKESFPLTVTSAQKNPTAFYLCASKPTRERNTIYFGEGSWLTVV.

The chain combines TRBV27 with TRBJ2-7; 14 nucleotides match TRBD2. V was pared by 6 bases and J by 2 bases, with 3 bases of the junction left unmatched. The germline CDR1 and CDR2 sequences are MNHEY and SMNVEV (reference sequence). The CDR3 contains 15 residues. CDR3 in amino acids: CASRLTSGGAYEQYF. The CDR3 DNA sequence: TGTGCCAGCAGATTGACTAGCGGGGGGGCCTACGAGCAGTACTTC.

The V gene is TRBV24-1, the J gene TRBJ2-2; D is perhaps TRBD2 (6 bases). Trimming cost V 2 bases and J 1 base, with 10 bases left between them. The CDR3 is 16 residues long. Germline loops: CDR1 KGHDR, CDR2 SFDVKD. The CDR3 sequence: CATSDSGGENTGELFF. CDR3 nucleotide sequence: TGTGCCACCAGTGATTCCGGGGGAGAGAACACCGGGGAGCTGTTTTTT.

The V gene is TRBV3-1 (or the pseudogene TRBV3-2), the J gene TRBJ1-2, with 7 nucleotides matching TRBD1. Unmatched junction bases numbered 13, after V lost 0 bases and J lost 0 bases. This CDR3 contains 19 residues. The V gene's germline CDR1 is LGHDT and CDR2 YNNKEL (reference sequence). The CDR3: CASSQDRGTGTEANYGYTF. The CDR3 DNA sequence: TGTGCCAGCAGCCAAGATCGAGGAACCGGGACAGAAGCTAACTATGGCTACACCTTC.